The following is a TCR beta chain sequence with its context. Its antigen is as yet unknown. It was RNA transcripts that yielded the amplified TCR beta CDR3 regions. First-round RT-PCR targeting the TCR CDR3 was performed with the HTBI primer set. TCRdb redid the calling of the multiplex PCR reads with MiXCR, one entry per CDR3 protein. The table shows hundreds of thousands of distinct CDR3 sequences, with approximately 18% occurring only once. This sample was taken from a study of T cells in Graves' hyperthyroidism and ophthalmopathy. Notes on the study in general: Peripheral blood also featured most of the thyroid clonotypes expanded above 0.001.

Trimming removed 6 bases from V and 2 bases from J; junction bases left unmatched: 5. The CDR3 totals 15 residues. The germline V gene encodes CDR1 DFQATT and CDR2 SNEGSKA (reference sequence). Ophthalmopathy patients all had a Clinical Activity Score of at least 3, a NOSPECS grade of at least 4 and disease under 3 months old. The origin of this receptor is a middle-aged man with Graves' ophthalmopathy. The specimen was blood. This rearrangement joins TRBV20-1 to TRBJ2-6; 9 nucleotides agree with TRBD1. The CDR3 region is CSAGGDRAGANVLTF. The CDR3 coding sequence is TGCAGTGCCGGTGGGGACAGGGCTGGGGCCAACGTCCTGACTTTC.